These 19 T cell receptor beta chains share one sample of origin, sequenced in a study of siplizumab effects on memory and regulatory T cells (dated by TCRdb to between 2019 and 2020). The method behind the library was the immunoSEQ multiplex PCR assay. The immuneACCESS repertoire file appears here via TCRdb, limited to in-frame rearrangements. These files lack a portion of the clones; in checked studies, under half of the deficit traces to unresolved V genes, and the cause of the others is not known. The sample includes roughly 100,000 clones, with 92% observed a single time. The ten most abundant clones make up more than 0.95% of the sample. The sample comprised CD4+ T cells sorted from blood. The receptors stem from a human donor in good health.

This clone was detected a few times. This sequence joins TRBV5-6 and TRBJ1-1; unclear D gene. Trimming cost V 2 bases and J 2 bases, with 1 base left between them. The CDR3 sequence is 11 residues long. Looked up from germline, CDR1 is SGHDT and CDR2 is YYEEEE. CDR3 coding DNA: TGTGCCAGCAGCTTTAACACTGAAGCTTTCTTT. This sequence encodes CASSFNTEAFF.

J is TRBJ2-4 and V is TRBV6-6; tentatively, D is TRBD1 (6 bases). The V gene lost 6 bases and the J gene lost 8 bases, with 17 bases spanning the gap. Germline V CDR1 and CDR2: MNHNY, SVGAGI (reference sequence). The CDR3 covers 14 residues. CDR3 coding DNA: TGTGCCAGCAGCCCCACAGGGAAGGCGTACATTCAGTACTTC. Translation: CASSPTGKAYIQYF.

V and J are TRBV7-3 and TRBJ2-5, with D perhaps assigned TRBD1 or TRBD2 (5 bases each). The V end lost 5 bases, the J end lost 4 bases, and 17 bases lay between the germline ends. Germline V gives CDR1 SGHTA, CDR2 FQGTGA. There are 15 residues in the CDR3. The CDR3 DNA reads as TGTGCCAGCAGCAAAACCGGGACCGATATAGAGACCCAGTACTTC. Residues: CASSKTGTDIETQYF.

The rearrangement uses TRBV5-4 and TRBJ1-2; tentative D call: TRBD1 (6 bases). The CDR3 is 14 residues long. The V end was cut by 4 bases, the J end by 4 bases, with 14 bases between. From germline, CDR1 is SGHNT and CDR2 YYREEE (reference sequence). CDR3 sequence (DNA): TGTGCCAGCAGCAGTAGACAGGTGATCTATGGCTACACCTTC. The encoded protein is CASSSRQVIYGYTF.

The chain recombines TRBV5-1 with TRBJ1-6; 7 bases map to TRBD1. There are 13 residues in the CDR3. J was trimmed by 8 bases and V by 7 bases; bases with no gene match: 6. Germline lookup yields CDR1 SGHRS and CDR2 YFSETQ. The DNA of the CDR3 is TGCGCCAGCGGGACAGAGACCGATTCACCCCTCCACTTT. It encodes CASGTETDSPLHF.

As to this clone: Other DNA sequences from this sample encode an identical CDR3 as well. The chain combines TRBV11-2 with TRBJ2-7; a weak D match, TRBD1 (5 bases). The V and J ends lost 4 bases and 4 bases respectively, with 8 bases between them. The CDR3 extends over 12 amino acids. Germline V gene data show CDR1 as SGHAT and CDR2 as FQNNGV. CDR3 DNA: TGTGCCAGCAGCTCCCAGGGATACGAGCAGTACTTC. Amino acid sequence: CASSSQGYEQYF.

This clone was detected only once. This sequence joins TRBV11-3 and TRBJ2-3, with 7 bases identical to TRBD2. Germline-derived CDR1 and CDR2 are SGHNT and YENEEA. Losses at the gene ends were 5 bases for V and 6 bases for J; bases not matched to a gene: 11. This CDR3 comprises 15 residues. The CDR3 DNA reads as TGTGCCAGCAGCCGCCGGACTAGAGCCATGGATACGCAGTATTTT. It codes for CASSRRTRAMDTQYF.

J is TRBJ1-3 and V is TRBV5-1; the D gene is possibly TRBD1 (5 bases). V lost 1 base to trimming and J lost 0 bases, with 8 bases between them. The CDR3 is 15 residues long. Germline CDR1 is SGHRS and CDR2 is YFSETQ. For the CDR3, the DNA is TGCGCCAGCAGCTTGTCAGGGAACTCTGGAAACACCATATATTTT. Its protein is CASSLSGNSGNTIYF.

In this sample, this clone turned up once. The V and J genes are TRBV7-6 and TRBJ1-2, with a possible D match to TRBD1 (5 bases). The CDR3 sequence is 13 residues long. Trimming took off 5 bases at V and 8 bases at J, with 15 bases between the two ends. Looked up from germline, CDR1 is SGHVS and CDR2 is FNYEAQ. The chain's CDR3 is CASSPPGGVGYTF. CDR3 nucleotide sequence: TGTGCCAGCAGCCCCCCTGGGGGAGTGGGCTACACCTTC.

This sequence joins TRBV7-9 and TRBJ1-1; D is unresolved. The length of the CDR3 is 15 residues. Trimming removed 7 bases at V and 2 bases at J, with 17 bases between. The germline V gene has CDR1 SEHNR and CDR2 FQNEAQ (reference sequence). The CDR3 spells CASKLIGVPNTEAFF. In nucleotides, the CDR3 is TGTGCCAGCAAACTCATAGGAGTACCAAACACTGAAGCTTTCTTT.

This chain uses TRBV5-1 with TRBJ2-1; the match to TRBD1 covers 9 bases. The CDR3 is 15 amino acids. Germline-derived CDR1 and CDR2 are SGHRS and YFSETQ. The J segment lost 1 base and the V segment lost 4 bases, leaving 3 bases of the junction unmatched. In DNA form, the CDR3 reads TGCGCCAGCAGCCCGGGGACAGGGTCCTACAATGAGCAGTTCTTC. Translation: CASSPGTGSYNEQFF.

As DNA, the CDR3 is TGTGCCAGCAGCTTCTCCATGAACACTGAAGCTTTCTTT. Residues: CASSFSMNTEAFF. The chain employs TRBV11-3 and TRBJ1-1; D is ambiguous. CDR1 SGHNT and CDR2 YENEEA come from the germline V gene. The CDR3 is 13 residues long. Deletions cut 3 bases from V and 0 bases from J, with 5 bases between.

The chain uses TRBV16 and TRBJ1-4; TRBD1 aligns across 10 bases. The ends lost 4 bases at V and 6 bases at J; junction bases unmatched: 5. This CDR3 has 15 amino acids. CDR1 KGHSY and CDR2 FQNENV come from the germline V gene. The CDR3 is CASSRQGARDEKLFF. CDR3 sequence (DNA): TGTGCCAGCAGCCGACAGGGGGCGCGAGATGAAAAACTGTTTTTT.

This clone was detected only once. This chain uses TRBV30 with TRBJ2-7, with TRBD1 as a possible D gene (6 bases). V shed 3 bases and J shed 4 bases, with 16 bases lying between them. The germline V gene encodes CDR1 GTSNPN and CDR2 SVGIG (reference sequence). This CDR3 has 14 residues. The CDR3 protein is CAWRAQGMRYEQYF. The CDR3 DNA follows: TGTGCCTGGAGGGCGCAGGGGATGCGATACGAGCAGTACTTC.

The rearrangement uses TRBV25-1 and TRBJ1-6; D is uncertain. Germline CDR1 MGHDK, CDR2 SYGVNS. Deletions cut 3 bases from V and 5 bases from J, with 8 bases between. This CDR3 spans 14 amino acids. The CDR3 bases are TGTGCCAGCAGTGAGTACAGAAATAATTCACCCCTCCACTTT. Translated, it gives CASSEYRNNSPLHF.

This clone appeared a single time. The genes are TRBV9 and TRBJ2-7, with D possibly matching TRBD1 (5 bases). The CDR3 totals 15 residues. The germline V and J ends were trimmed by 1 base and 4 bases, with 15 bases remaining between them. Germline V gene data show CDR1 as SGDLS and CDR2 as YYNGEE. The CDR3 protein is CASSVQGLSSYEQYF. CDR3 coding DNA: TGTGCCAGCAGCGTACAGGGATTATCATCATACGAGCAGTACTTC.

The table lists this clone with a count of one. The rearrangement uses TRBV2 and TRBJ1-5; 7 bases are shared with TRBD1. This CDR3 comprises 17 residues. From germline, CDR1 is SNHLY and CDR2 FYNNEI. The ends lost 7 bases at V and 4 bases at J; junction bases unmatched: 16. CDR3 sequence reads: CASKGSITGAANQPQHF. As DNA, the CDR3 is TGTGCCAGCAAGGGATCAATTACAGGGGCGGCTAATCAGCCCCAGCATTTT.

The rearrangement uses TRBV18 and TRBJ1-5; a possible D gene is TRBD1 (6 bases). The CDR3 contains 16 residues. The germline V gene has CDR1 KGHSH and CDR2 LQKENI. Trimming took 2 bases from V and 5 from J, leaving 16 bases between them. This CDR3 is CASSPSFGTPDQPQHF. CDR3 sequence (DNA): TGTGCCAGCTCACCATCATTTGGGACACCCGATCAGCCCCAGCATTTT.

The V call is TRBV11-3, the J call TRBJ2-6; TRBD2 matches at 9 bases. The CDR3 loop spans 17 amino acids. Germline assignment: CDR1 SGHNT and CDR2 YENEEA. The J segment lost 1 base and the V segment lost 3 bases, leaving 4 bases of the junction unmatched. The CDR3 region has the DNA TGTGCCAGCAGCTTTGGGACTAGCCCTTCTGGGGCCAACGTCCTGACTTTC. Amino acids: CASSFGTSPSGANVLTF.